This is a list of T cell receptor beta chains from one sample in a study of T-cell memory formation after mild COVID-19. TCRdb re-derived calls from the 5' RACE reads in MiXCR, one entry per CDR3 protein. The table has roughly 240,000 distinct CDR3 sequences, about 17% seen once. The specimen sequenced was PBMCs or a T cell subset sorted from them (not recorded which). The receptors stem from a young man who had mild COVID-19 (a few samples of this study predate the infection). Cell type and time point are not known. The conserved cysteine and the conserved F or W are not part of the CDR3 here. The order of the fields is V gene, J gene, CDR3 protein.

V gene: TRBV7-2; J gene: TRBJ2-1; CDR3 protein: ASSIPTGTTGNEQF
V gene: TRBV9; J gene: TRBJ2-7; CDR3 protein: ASSVVGARDEQY
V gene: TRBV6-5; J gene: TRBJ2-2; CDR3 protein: ASSYSRQANTGELF
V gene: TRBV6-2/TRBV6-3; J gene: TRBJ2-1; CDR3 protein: ASRTHRGTSVYDNEQF
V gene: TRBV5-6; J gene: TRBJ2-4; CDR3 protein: ASVRRDGENIQY
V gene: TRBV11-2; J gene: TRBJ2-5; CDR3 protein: ASSTLAGPQETQY
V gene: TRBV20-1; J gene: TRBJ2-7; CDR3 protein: SARPSAYEQY
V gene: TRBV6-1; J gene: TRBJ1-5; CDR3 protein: ASSEGQGWNQPQH
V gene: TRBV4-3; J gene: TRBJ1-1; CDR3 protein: ASSQVAVDRGDTEAF
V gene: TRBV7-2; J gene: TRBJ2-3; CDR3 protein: ASSLARPGLPTDTQY
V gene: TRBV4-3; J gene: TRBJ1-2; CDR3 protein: ASSQEREGYGYT
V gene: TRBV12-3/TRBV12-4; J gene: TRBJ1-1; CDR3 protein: AAQGARTEAF
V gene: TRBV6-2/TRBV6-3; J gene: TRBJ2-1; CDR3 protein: ASSYSLAEDEQF
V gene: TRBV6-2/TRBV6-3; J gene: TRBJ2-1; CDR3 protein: ASSYQGVSEQF
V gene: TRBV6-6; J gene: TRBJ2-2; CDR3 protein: ASSIDTGELF
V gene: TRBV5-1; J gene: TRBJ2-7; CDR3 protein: ASSLDGGYDEQY
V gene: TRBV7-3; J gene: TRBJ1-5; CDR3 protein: ASSKDRGNQPQH
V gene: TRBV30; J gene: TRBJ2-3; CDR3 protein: AWSLGAGGLRGTQY
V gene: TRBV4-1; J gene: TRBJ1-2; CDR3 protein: ASSQGSGGHRGYT